The 15 T cell receptor beta chains presented below share a single source sample, sequenced in a study of technical replicates of blood from a few donors. Clones were sequenced by immunoSEQ multiplex PCR, and TCRdb holds only the in-frame ones, with some missing. This sample yields roughly 80,000 clones, of which approximately 94% are seen a single time; 0.38% belongs to the top ten. The sample taken for sequencing was T cells isolated from PBMCs. These receptors originate from a human donor in good health.

V is TRBV19 and J is TRBJ2-7; TRBD2 matches 13 bases. CDR1 LNHDA and CDR2 SQIVND come from the germline V gene (reference sequence). V gave up 1 base and J gave up 7 bases; unmatched junction bases: 4. This CDR3 has 15 residues. The CDR3 sequence is CASSIVGLAGREQYF. In nucleotides, the CDR3 is TGTGCCAGTAGTATAGTGGGACTAGCGGGACGGGAGCAGTACTTC.

The rearrangement uses TRBV5-4 and TRBJ1-4, with a possible D match to TRBD1 (5 bases). CDR3 size: 16 residues. V was pared by 0 bases and J by 8 bases, with 17 bases between. Germline V gives CDR1 SGHNT, CDR2 YYREEE (reference sequence). The DNA of the CDR3 is TGTGCCAGCAGCTTGGCCCAAACGAATCAGGGCGAAAAACTGTTTTTT. Its protein product is CASSLAQTNQGEKLFF.

V gene TRBV7-2 combines with J gene TRBJ2-1; the D is unclear. Germline CDR1 SGHTA, CDR2 FQGNSA. This CDR3 spans 14 amino acids. Trimming took 1 base from V and 7 from J, leaving 11 bases between them. The CDR3 here is CASSLGTAVNEQFF. The CDR3 DNA reads TGTGCCAGCAGCTTAGGTACGGCGGTAAATGAGCAGTTCTTC.

This chain links TRBV25-1 with TRBJ2-7; 10 bases align to TRBD1. Germline V lookup: CDR1 MGHDK, CDR2 SYGVNS. Unmatched junction bases numbered 9, after V lost 6 bases and J lost 4 bases. CDR3 size: 15 residues. This CDR3 reads CASRASGTGEYEQYF. CDR3 nucleotide sequence: TGTGCCAGCAGAGCTTCCGGGACAGGGGAGTACGAGCAGTACTTC.

Turning to this clone: This CDR3 is also generated by other DNA sequences in the sample. The chain recombines TRBV5-1 with TRBJ1-1; 8 nucleotides match TRBD1. Unmatched junction bases numbered 3, after V lost 0 bases and J lost 8 bases. Germline V gene lookup returns CDR1 SGHRS and CDR2 YFSETQ. The CDR3 loop spans 13 amino acids. The DNA of the CDR3 is TGCGCCAGCAGCTTGGGGCAGGGGGCCGAAGCTTTCTTT. Residues: CASSLGQGAEAFF.

The V and J genes are TRBV20-1 and TRBJ1-2; no clear D. Germline V CDR1 and CDR2: DFQATT, SNEGSKA (reference sequence). The CDR3 extends over 10 amino acids. The germline V and J ends were trimmed by 5 bases and 8 bases, with 9 bases remaining between them. CDR3 amino acids: CSAYEGGYTF. CDR3 bases: TGCAGTGCTTACGAGGGAGGCTACACCTTC.

The V gene is TRBV7-2, the J gene TRBJ2-7; 12 bases are shared with TRBD2. The J segment lost 3 bases and the V segment lost 1 base, leaving 4 bases of the junction unmatched. The V gene's germline CDR1 is SGHTA and CDR2 FQGNSA. The CDR3 has 16 amino acids. This CDR3 reads CASSLGTSGRIYEQYF. Written as DNA, the CDR3 is TGTGCCAGCAGCTTAGGCACTAGCGGGAGGATCTACGAGCAGTACTTC.

V gene TRBV27 combines with J gene TRBJ2-1; D call uncertain. V gave up 4 bases and J gave up 4 bases, with 5 bases separating them. The germline V gene has CDR1 MNHEY and CDR2 SMNVEV (reference sequence). The length of the CDR3 is 12 residues. CDR3 DNA: TGTGCCAGCAGTTACAGTTACAATGAGCAGTTCTTC. This codes for CASSYSYNEQFF.

This clone showed up just once. The chain has TRBV6-6 and TRBJ2-5; D uncertain. The CDR3 totals 11 residues. CDR1 MNHNY and CDR2 SVGAGI come from the germline V gene (reference sequence). The V end was cut by 6 bases, the J end by 2 bases, with 4 bases between. CDR3 region: CASSQQETQYF. As DNA, the CDR3 is TGTGCCAGCAGCCAACAAGAGACCCAGTACTTC.

V gene TRBV5-1 combines with J gene TRBJ1-2, with 9 nucleotides matching TRBD1. There are 15 residues in the CDR3. With 2 bases clipped from V and 4 bases from J, the junction kept 6 bases outside the gene matches. Germline V CDR1 and CDR2: SGHRS, YFSETQ. The CDR3 region has the DNA TGCGCCAGCAGCTTACCAGGACAGGGGATCTATGGCTACACCTTC. Translated, it gives CASSLPGQGIYGYTF.

The V gene is TRBV6-5, the J gene TRBJ2-1; TRBD2 aligns across 8 bases. Trimming took 6 bases from V and 5 from J; bases not matched to a gene: 3. This CDR3 has 13 residues. The germline CDR1 and CDR2 sequences are MNHEY and SVGAGI. CDR3 in DNA: TGTGCCAGCAGCAGCGGGAGCCACAATGAGCAGTTCTTC. Protein sequence: CASSSGSHNEQFF.

About this clone itself: Within the sample, other DNA sequences also encode this same CDR3. V usage is TRBV27 and J usage is TRBJ2-1; 9 bases line up with TRBD2. J was trimmed by 0 bases and V by 3 bases; bases with no gene match: 6. The CDR3 has 17 residues. Germline V lookup: CDR1 MNHEY, CDR2 SMNVEV (reference sequence). CDR3 protein: CASSFGLAGLSYNEQFF. In nucleotides, the CDR3 is TGTGCCAGCAGTTTCGGTCTAGCGGGACTCTCCTACAATGAGCAGTTCTTC.

This chain joins TRBV5-3 and TRBJ2-7, with TRBD1 matching 9 bases. TRBV5-3 is placed among ORFs of uncertain function. This CDR3 has 15 residues. J gave up 1 base and V 4 bases, and 6 bases lay outside the gene matches. CDR3 bases: TGTGCCAGAAGCGAGGGACAGGGACTATCCTACGAGCAGTACTTC. It is translated as CARSEGQGLSYEQYF.

The chain carries TRBV4-3 and TRBJ2-5, with 9 bases identical to TRBD1. J was trimmed by 0 bases and V by 1 base; bases with no gene match: 0. CDR1 is LGHNA and CDR2 is YSLEER in the germline V gene. The CDR3 sequence is 15 residues long. The DNA for the CDR3 is TGCGCCAGCAGCCAAGGGGACAGGGACCAAGAGACCCAGTACTTC. This codes for CASSQGDRDQETQYF.

V gene TRBV28 combines with J gene TRBJ2-7, with TRBD2 identical over 7 bases. Trimming at V came to 4 bases and at J to 3 bases, leaving 15 bases not matched to a gene. Germline V gives CDR1 MDHEN, CDR2 SYDVKM. The CDR3 sequence is 17 residues long. The CDR3 reads CASSSGVLGGSFYEQYF. For the CDR3, the DNA is TGTGCCAGCAGTTCCGGGGTTCTGGGAGGGAGTTTCTACGAGCAGTACTTC.